This T cell receptor beta chain was documented in a study of T cell repertoires in cytomegalovirus infection (dated by TCRdb to between 2017 and 2020). Looking at the study overall: Donor HLA type was relevant to the analysis, because carriage of CMV infection together with the matching HLA type was indicated by public TCR beta signatures.

On the study overall, not on this receptor specifically: Carriers of CMV infection plus the relevant HLA type were discriminated by the cumulative frequency of public TCR beta family members in the study cohort and in an independent approximately 360-donor cohort. In the ex vivo response, HLA-C-restricted CMV-specific TCR beta clonotypes were dominant, and in two of eight donors the single most frequent clonotype came from this HLA-C-restricted group.

Data came from an Illumina HiSeq 1500. Using fastp at Q25 and MiXCR, TCRdb reprocessed the public reads and kept productive beta chains. Each record represents a unique CDR3 protein, reported with the most common genes and DNA among its rows. The sample table holds under 150,000 distinct CDR3 sequences, of which roughly 9% were seen once. The top ten clonotypes cover 9.5% to 13% of the sample. This clonotype appeared many times. Its specific antigen is unknown. Base quality data are lacking; no much larger clone is found one base away. The specimen was PBMCs. The receptor comes from a human donor in good health (CMV status not recorded). Some clones in this sample may be carry-over from other donors' samples.

The CDR3 here reads CASSTPQGTYNSPLHF. The DNA is TGTGCCAGCAGCACTCCCCAGGGCACCTATAATTCACCCCTCCACTTT. This chain joins TRBV5-4 to TRBJ1-6; a tentative D match to TRBD1 spans 5 bases. Spanning cysteine to phenylalanine, the CDR3 consists of 16 amino acids. CDR3 DNA is the only sequence kept; it has 48 bases, read in frame from the first base. Relative to germline, V is 4 bases shorter and J is 2 bases shorter, with 13 bases between their ends. The germline V gene (reference sequence) sets CDR1 to SGHNT and CDR2 to YYREEE.